Sequencing of this T cell receptor (beta chain) was carried out in a study of shared clonotypes between healthy human individuals (dated by TCRdb to the early 2020s). Background for the entire study: Three men and two women, aged 18 to 49 years, made up the cohort. For each donor, three plates each were used for CD4 naive and CD4 memory, two plates were used for CD8 naive, and one plate was used for CD8 memory. The study deeply sequenced blood TCR repertoires of five healthy adults to estimate repertoire size and the extent of clonotype sharing between individuals. Libraries were prepared and TCR repertoires were sequenced by different laboratories using diverse techniques, in order to increase sequencing depth and limit assay-specific biases. Between about 0.85 and 10 billion PBMCs per donor were obtained by leukapheresis.

V is reduced by 1 base and J by 4 bases, leaving a spacing of 14 bases between them. In the germline V gene, CDR1 corresponds to SGHAT and CDR2 to FQNNGV. Its CDR3 holds 16 amino acids, cysteine through phenylalanine. Kept here is only the CDR3 DNA, which spans 48 bases and is read in frame from base 1. Using the deep immunoSEQ assay, multiplex PCR amplified TCR CDR3 regions from genomic DNA. Extracted genomic DNA from each cell subset was spread evenly across all wells of several immunoSEQ 96-well plates, with each plate serving as a replicate. For sorted subsets, roughly 200 ng genomic DNA, equal to 25,000 to 35,000 T cell genomes, was loaded into each replicate PCR. Purified libraries were measured with a Qubit 3.0 fluorometer, size-checked on a Bioanalyzer 2100, and measured again with the KAPA Library Quantification kit. A separate single-read 150-cycle Illumina NextSeq 550 flow cell was used to sequence each immunoSEQ 96-well plate. In the paper's pipeline: Because only junctional sequences without quality scores were contained in the immunoSEQ output, filtering matching that applied to full-length reads could not be performed. To assign V/J genes and CDR3, sequences were annotated against IMGT germline references using PyIR, a Python wrapper for IgBLAST v1.9. Any read was removed if the V/J assignment was weak (E-value above 1e-6), the CDR3 was missing, or the read contained stop codons, out-of-frame junctions, or ambiguous translated residues. V3J clonotypes were defined as sequences sharing the same inferred V gene, J gene, and CDR3 amino acid sequence. Percentage overlap between repertoires was computed as shared unique clonotypes divided by the size of the smaller repertoire. Repertoire richness was assessed with RTK rarefaction, the Chao1 estimator, and Recon v2.1 estimates of unobserved clonotypes. OLGA was used to compute generation probabilities for all TCRbeta clonotypes that the gDNA method yielded from a handful of donors. TCRdb took this table from immuneACCESS and kept in-frame rearrangements with V and J called. Such tables lack part of the clones; where checked against another copy, unresolved V genes explain under half of the gap, and the rest is unexplained. Clonal size and the V and J genes are those of that table, whereas D and trimming came from the DNA. A total of about 2.4 million clones appear in this sample, 93% of them only once. 0.36% of the sample lies in the top ten.

Comments on this clone: What antigen it recognizes has not been identified. Within one base of it there is no much larger clone, and no base qualities were kept.

The paper's findings and limits, for the study overall: Larger estimated clonotype richness was generally found for naive subsets than for memory subsets. Because the study included a small number of donors, the genetic and exposure-history diversity represented was limited. When four donors were compared, the shared fraction of clonotypes was around 5% for naive CD4, around 3.5% for naive CD8, more than 2% for memory CD4, and less than 0.45% for memory CD8. Compared with non-shared clonotypes, the clonotypes found in all four sorted-subset donors had higher generation probabilities. Sampling was restricted to blood, and TCR repertoires in tissues likely differ from the TCR repertoires found in blood. Pairwise subsampling indicated that sequencing depth was expected to affect the degree of clonotype sharing among donors. Incomplete sequencing was indicated by rarefaction of sorted-subset datasets, despite the large sequencing depth.

Healthy HIV-negative adults with no recently reported acute infections or vaccinations were included as donors. Every donor was a Caucasian adult residing in Nashville, Tennessee, USA. CD4+ T cells were enriched through magnetic negative selection, after which naive cells were positively selected on CD45RA and the remaining negative fraction served as the memory subset. After blood collection by leukapheresis, PBMCs were isolated using Ficoll-Histopaque density gradient centrifugation and then cryopreserved in the vapor phase of liquid nitrogen. Purity and quantity of every magnetically sorted T cell population were checked by analytical flow cytometry. Genomic DNA was isolated from each sorted fraction and quantified by UV absorbance on a Nanodrop 2000c.

The clonotype originates from a young man in good health. Some clones in this sample may be carry-over from other donors' samples. Sequenced input: naive CD4+ T cells from PBMCs. Taken with the paper, the label for cell subset or site translates to: CD45RA+ positively selected. The sequence links TRBV11-2 to TRBJ1-5; possibly the D gene is TRBD1, per 5 matching bases. The CDR3 is CASSLARAWGNQPQHF. The bases are TGTGCCAGCAGCTTAGCCCGGGCCTGGGGGAATCAGCCCCAGCATTTT.